This T cell receptor beta chain appears in the sequencing data of a study of CD8 T cells in Susac syndrome. Random hexamers were used to reverse transcribe the RNA input (about 0.5 to 1 ug). An immunoSEQ multiplex PCR generated amplified TCR beta CDR3 products spanning 54 Vbeta and 13 Jbeta. TCRdb passed the immunoSEQ multiplex PCR reads through MiXCR, listing each CDR3 protein once. Of 180,000 or so distinct CDR3 sequences listed, approximately 96% are singletons. In the case of this clonotype: Its target is unknown.

The CDR3 loop spans 12 amino acids. Germline V gives CDR1 DFQATT, CDR2 SNEGSKA (reference sequence). General observations from the study: The study recognized that its TCR sequencing and HLA analysis covered a relatively small number of individuals.

The controls were healthy donors who were matched for age and sex. The clonotype was recovered from a human donor in good health. Sequences were obtained from CD4+ T cells from PBMCs. The gene calls are TRBV20-1 and TRBJ1-2; possible D gene TRBD1, 5 bases. In nucleotides, the CDR3 is TGCAGCCCGGGGGAGTTGAACTATGGCTACACCTTC. Its translation: CSPGELNYGYTF.